Given below is one T cell receptor (beta chain) in context. The data belong to a study of blood T cell repertoires in COVID-19. Residents of 20 to 25 US areas, aged roughly 18 to 95 years, made up the participants. Cohorts were determined from participant-reported clinical history. Cohort 3 donors counted as recovered after two negative PCRs, clearance, or resolved symptoms. V lost 0 bases to trimming and J lost 2 bases; unmatched junction nucleotides: 4. This CDR3 is 16 amino acids long. Germline V gene data show CDR1 as SGHNT and CDR2 as YYREEE (reference sequence). As processed by the authors: Amplification of reference gene primers provided the estimated nucleated cell counts. Sequenced by immunoSEQ multiplex PCR; TCRdb stores in-frame clones only, minus some. V and J calls and clone size come straight from that table; D and trimming were deduced from the DNA. The sample holds about 160,000 clones, around 82% seen once.

The TCR was taken from a man aged 55-75 years who had recovered from COVID-19. V usage is TRBV5-4 and J usage is TRBJ2-3; 9 nucleotides agree with TRBD2. Sequenced input: PBMCs or T cells enriched from blood (not recorded which). The DNA for the CDR3 is TGTGCCAGCAGCTTGGGACTAGCGGTGGCCACAGATACGCAGTATTTT. Translation gives CASSLGLAVATDTQYF.